This paragraph covers one T cell receptor (beta chain) sequence. No antigen is known for it. It was 5'RACE with constant-segment primers that produced the TCR alpha and TCR beta cDNA libraries, which carried sample barcodes and UMIs. MiXCR, run by TCRdb on the 5' RACE reads, gives a single entry per CDR3 protein. The data show roughly 300,000 distinct CDR3 sequences, roughly 15% seen once. This sample was taken from a study of T-cell memory formation after mild COVID-19. Study conclusions and caveats: Among contracting clones, CD4+ were mainly CM/EM and CD8+ enriched in EMRA. The authors left the SARS-CoV-2 specificity of second-wave clones peaking on day 37 unconfirmed.

Trimming left V 4 bases short and J 2 bases short, with 9 bases between. The CDR3 covers 14 residues. Germline V gene sequence: CDR1 KGHDR, CDR2 SFDVKD. The receptor was derived from a man aged 18 to 35 who had mild COVID-19 (a few samples of this study predate the infection). Cell type and time point are not known. The sequenced sample consisted of PBMCs or a T cell subset sorted from them (not recorded which). J is TRBJ2-3 and V is TRBV24-1; D might be TRBD1 or TRBD2, each matching 6 bases. CDR3 coding DNA: TGTGCCACCAGTGACGGGGGCCTCACAGATACGCAGTATTTT. It specifies CATSDGGLTDTQYF.